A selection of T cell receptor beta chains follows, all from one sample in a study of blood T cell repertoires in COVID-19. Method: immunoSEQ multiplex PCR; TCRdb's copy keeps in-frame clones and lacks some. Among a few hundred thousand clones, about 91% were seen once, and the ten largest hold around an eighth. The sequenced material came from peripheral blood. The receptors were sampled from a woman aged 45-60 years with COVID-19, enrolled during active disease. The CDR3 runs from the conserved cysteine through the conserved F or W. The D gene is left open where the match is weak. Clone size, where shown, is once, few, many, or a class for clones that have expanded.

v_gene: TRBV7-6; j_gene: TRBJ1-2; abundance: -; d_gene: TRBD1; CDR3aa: CASSLGQGISNRGGYTF; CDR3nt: TGTGCCAGCAGCTTGGGACAGGGGATATCTAATCGAGGTGGCTACACCTTC
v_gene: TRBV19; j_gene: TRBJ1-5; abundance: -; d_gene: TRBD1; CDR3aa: CASSQIGTAYSNQPQHF; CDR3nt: TGTGCCAGTAGTCAGATTGGGACAGCTTATAGCAATCAGCCCCAGCATTTT
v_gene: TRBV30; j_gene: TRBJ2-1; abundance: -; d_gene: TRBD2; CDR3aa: CAWSPGLAGNYNEQFF; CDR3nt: TGTGCCTGGAGCCCCGGACTAGCGGGGAACTACAATGAGCAGTTCTTC
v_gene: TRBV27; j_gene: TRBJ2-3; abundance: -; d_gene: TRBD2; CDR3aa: CASRGGGSTDTQYF; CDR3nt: TGTGCCAGCCGTGGCGGGGGGAGCACAGATACGCAGTATTTT
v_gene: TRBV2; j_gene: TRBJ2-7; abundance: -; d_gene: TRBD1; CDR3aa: CASSEDLGPGQGRYEQYF; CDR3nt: TGTGCCAGCAGTGAAGATTTAGGACCGGGACAGGGGAGGTACGAGCAGTACTTC
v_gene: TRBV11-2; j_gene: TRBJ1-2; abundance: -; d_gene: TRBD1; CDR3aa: CASSLNRGGYTF; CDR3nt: TGTGCCAGCAGCCTAAACAGGGGCGGCTACACCTTC
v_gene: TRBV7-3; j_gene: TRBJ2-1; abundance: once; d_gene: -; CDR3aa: CASSFGQANEQFF; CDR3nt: TGTGCCAGCAGCTTTGGCCAGGCGAATGAGCAGTTCTTC
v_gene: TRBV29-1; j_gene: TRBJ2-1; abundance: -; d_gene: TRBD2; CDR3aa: CSFSGGIYEQFF; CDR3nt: TGCAGCTTTAGCGGGGGGATCTATGAGCAGTTCTTC
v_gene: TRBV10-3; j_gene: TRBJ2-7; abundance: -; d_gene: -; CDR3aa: CAISVDTSYEQYF; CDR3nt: TGTGCCATCAGTGTGGACACCTCCTACGAGCAGTACTTC
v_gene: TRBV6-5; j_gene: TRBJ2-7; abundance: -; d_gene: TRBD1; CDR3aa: CASSYFRDREQYF; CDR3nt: TGTGCCAGCAGTTACTTTAGGGACAGAGAGCAGTACTTC
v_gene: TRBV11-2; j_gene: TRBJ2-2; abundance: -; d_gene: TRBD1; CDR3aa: CASSNNPGQGSGELFF; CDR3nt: TGTGCCAGCAGCAACAACCCGGGACAGGGATCCGGGGAGCTGTTTTTT
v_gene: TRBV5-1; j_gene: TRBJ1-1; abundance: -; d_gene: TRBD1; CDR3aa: CASSLWTGGNTEAFF; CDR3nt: TGCGCCAGCAGCTTGTGGACAGGGGGGAACACTGAAGCTTTCTTT
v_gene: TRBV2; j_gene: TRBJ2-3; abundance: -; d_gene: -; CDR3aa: CARGLLTSTDTQYF; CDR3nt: TGTGCCAGGGGACTCTTGACTAGCACAGATACGCAGTATTTT
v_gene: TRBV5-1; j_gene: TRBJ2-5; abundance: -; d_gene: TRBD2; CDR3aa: CASSPDVLAGGQETQYF; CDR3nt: TGCGCCAGCAGCCCGGATGTACTAGCGGGGGGCCAAGAGACCCAGTACTTC
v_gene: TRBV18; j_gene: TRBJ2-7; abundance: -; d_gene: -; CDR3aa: CASSPRGLGEQYF; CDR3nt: TGTGCCAGCTCCCCTCGGGGTCTCGGCGAGCAGTACTTC
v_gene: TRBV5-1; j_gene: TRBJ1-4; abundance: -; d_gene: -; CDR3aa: CASSLVFGDTNEKLFF; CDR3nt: TGCGCCAGCAGCTTGGTATTCGGGGATACTAATGAAAAACTGTTTTTT
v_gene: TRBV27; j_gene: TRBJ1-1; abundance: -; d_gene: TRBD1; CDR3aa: CASRGTARNTEAFF; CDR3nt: TGTGCCAGCAGAGGGACAGCTCGAAACACTGAAGCTTTCTTT
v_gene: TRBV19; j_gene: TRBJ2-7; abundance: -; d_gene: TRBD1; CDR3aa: CASRPTRTGSGYEQYF; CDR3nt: TGTGCCAGTAGGCCCACCAGGACAGGTTCGGGTTACGAGCAGTACTTC
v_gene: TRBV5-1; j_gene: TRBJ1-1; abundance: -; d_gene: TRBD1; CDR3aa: CASSSQGARAGWAFF; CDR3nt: TGCGCCAGCAGCTCGCAGGGGGCGCGGGCCGGGTGGGCTTTCTTT
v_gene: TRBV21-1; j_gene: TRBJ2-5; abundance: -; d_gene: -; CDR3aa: CASSKALGAGALEETQYF; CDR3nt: TGTGCCAGCAGCAAAGCGCTAGGAGCGGGGGCCTTGGAAGAGACCCAGTACTTC
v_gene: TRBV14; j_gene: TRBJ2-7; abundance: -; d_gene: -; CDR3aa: CASSQRLPEQYF; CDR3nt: TGTGCCAGCAGCCAGAGGTTACCCGAGCAGTACTTC
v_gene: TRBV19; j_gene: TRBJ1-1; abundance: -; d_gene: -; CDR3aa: CASSRQGGMNTEAFF; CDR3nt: TGTGCCAGTAGTAGGCAGGGAGGGATGAACACTGAAGCTTTCTTT
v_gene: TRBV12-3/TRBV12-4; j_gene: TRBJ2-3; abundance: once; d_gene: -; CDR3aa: CASSFAGAPGQYF; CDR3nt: TGTGCCAGCAGTTTTGCGGGGGCCCCTGGGCAGTATTTT
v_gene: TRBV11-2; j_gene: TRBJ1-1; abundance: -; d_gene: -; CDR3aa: CASSLEFNQVSTEAFF; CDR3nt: TGTGCCAGCAGCTTAGAATTTAATCAGGTTAGCACTGAAGCTTTCTTT
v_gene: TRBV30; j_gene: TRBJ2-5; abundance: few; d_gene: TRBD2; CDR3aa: CAWSGTTYLETQYF; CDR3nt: TGTGCCTGGAGCGGGACTACCTACCTAGAGACCCAGTACTTC
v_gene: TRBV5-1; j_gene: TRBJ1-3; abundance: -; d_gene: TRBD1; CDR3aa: CASSTFSLGTGETIYF; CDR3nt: TGCGCCAGCAGCACCTTCTCCCTCGGGACAGGGGAAACCATATATTTT
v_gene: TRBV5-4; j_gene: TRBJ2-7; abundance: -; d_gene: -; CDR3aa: CASSLGQPSSSYEQYF; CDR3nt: TGTGCCAGCAGCTTAGGACAGCCTTCCAGCTCCTACGAGCAGTACTTC
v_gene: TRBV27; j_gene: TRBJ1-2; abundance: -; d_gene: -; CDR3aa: CASSGGGYGYTF; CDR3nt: TGTGCCAGCAGTGGGGGGGGGTATGGCTACACCTTC
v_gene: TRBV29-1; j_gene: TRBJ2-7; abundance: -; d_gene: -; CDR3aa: CSVVAPPSPYEQYF; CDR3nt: TGCAGCGTTGTGGCCCCTCCTTCCCCCTACGAGCAGTACTTC
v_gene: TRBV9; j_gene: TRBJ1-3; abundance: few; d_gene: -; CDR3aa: CASSTGQTSGNTIYF; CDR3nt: TGTGCCAGCAGCACCGGACAGACCTCTGGAAACACCATATATTTT
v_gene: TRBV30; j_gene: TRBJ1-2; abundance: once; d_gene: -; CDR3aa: CAWVEDTANYGYTF; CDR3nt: TGTGCCTGGGTTGAAGACACAGCTAACTATGGCTACACCTTC
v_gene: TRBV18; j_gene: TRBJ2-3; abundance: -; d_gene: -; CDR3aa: CASSPWDTGGRRDTQYF; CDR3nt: TGTGCCAGCTCACCATGGGACACTGGGGGTCGGAGAGATACGCAGTATTTT
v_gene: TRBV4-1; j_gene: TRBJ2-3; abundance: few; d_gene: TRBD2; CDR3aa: CASSLSGVPTDTQYF; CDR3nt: TGCGCCAGCAGCCTCAGCGGGGTCCCCACAGATACGCAGTATTTT
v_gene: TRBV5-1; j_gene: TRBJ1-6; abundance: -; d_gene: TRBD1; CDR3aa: CASSQGDRDNSPLHF; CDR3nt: TGCGCCAGCAGCCAGGGGGACAGAGATAATTCACCCCTCCACTTT
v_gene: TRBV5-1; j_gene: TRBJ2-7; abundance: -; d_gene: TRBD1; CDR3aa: CASSALQGDQAEQYF; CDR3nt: TGCGCCAGCAGCGCACTACAGGGGGACCAGGCCGAGCAGTACTTC
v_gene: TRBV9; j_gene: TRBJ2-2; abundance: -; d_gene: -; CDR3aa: CASSVGGGTGELFF; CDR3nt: TGTGCCAGCAGCGTAGGCGGAGGAACCGGGGAGCTGTTTTTT
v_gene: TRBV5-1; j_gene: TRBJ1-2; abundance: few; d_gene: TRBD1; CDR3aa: CASSFDRGWGYTF; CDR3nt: TGCGCCAGCAGCTTTGACAGGGGCTGGGGCTACACCTTC
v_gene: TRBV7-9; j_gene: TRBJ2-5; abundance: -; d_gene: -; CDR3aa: CASSLARLEETQYF; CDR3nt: TGTGCCAGCAGCTTAGCGCGACTGGAAGAGACCCAGTACTTC
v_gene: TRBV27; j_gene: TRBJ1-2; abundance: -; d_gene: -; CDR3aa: CASSFISGLSNYGYTF; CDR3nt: TGTGCCAGCAGTTTCATTTCTGGGCTTTCTAACTATGGCTACACCTTC
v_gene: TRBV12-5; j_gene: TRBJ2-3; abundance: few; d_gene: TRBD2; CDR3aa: CASGETSGSGTDTQYF; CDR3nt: TGTGCTAGTGGTGAAACTAGCGGGTCCGGCACAGATACGCAGTATTTT
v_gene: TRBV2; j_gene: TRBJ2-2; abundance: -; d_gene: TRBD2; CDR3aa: CASSREGGMNTGELFF; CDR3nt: TGTGCCAGCAGTAGGGAGGGAGGGATGAACACCGGGGAGCTGTTTTTT
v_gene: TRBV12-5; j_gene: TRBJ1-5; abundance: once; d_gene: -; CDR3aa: CASGLVTAGRNQPQHF; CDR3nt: TGTGCTAGTGGTTTGGTAACAGCAGGGCGCAATCAGCCCCAGCATTTT
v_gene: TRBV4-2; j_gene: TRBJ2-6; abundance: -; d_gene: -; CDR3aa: CASSPQTGVNSGANVLTF; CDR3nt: TGTGCCAGCAGCCCACAGACAGGTGTGAACTCTGGGGCCAACGTCCTGACTTTC
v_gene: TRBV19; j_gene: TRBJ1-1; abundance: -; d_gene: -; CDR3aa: CASSGQGILNTEAFF; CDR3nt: TGTGCCTCTAGCGGGCAGGGAATATTGAACACTGAAGCTTTCTTT
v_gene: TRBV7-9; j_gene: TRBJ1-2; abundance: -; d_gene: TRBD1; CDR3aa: CASSSGTGEEYGYTF; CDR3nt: TGTGCCAGCAGCTCGGGGACAGGGGAGGAATATGGCTACACCTTC
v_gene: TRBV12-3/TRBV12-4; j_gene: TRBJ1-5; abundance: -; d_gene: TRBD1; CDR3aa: CPEGQRNQPQHF; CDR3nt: TGTCCCGAGGGACAGCGCAATCAGCCCCAGCATTTT